Following are 8 T cell receptor beta chains from one sample sequenced in a study of OX40 agonist ivuxolimab in advanced cancers. Libraries were constructed by the immunoSEQ multiplex PCR assay. What TCRdb holds here is the immuneACCESS table cut down to in-frame rearrangements. Part of the clones is not present; checked against another copy, under half of the missing clones reflect an unresolved V gene, and the others are unexplained. This sample lists fewer than 85,000 clones; under 95% were detected once. The ten largest clones add up to 0.3% to 0.4% of the sample. This specimen was CD4+ or CD8+ T cells sorted from blood, taken in a trial of the OX40 agonist ivuxolimab. These receptor sequences come from an adult with an advanced solid tumor such as melanoma, head and neck, liver or kidney cancer.

The J gene is TRBJ2-7, the V gene TRBV18; D call uncertain. The CDR3 is 14 residues long. From germline, CDR1 is KGHSH and CDR2 LQKENI. The V gene lost 0 bases and the J gene lost 2 bases, with 8 bases spanning the gap. The CDR3, as DNA: TGTGCCAGCTCACCACCAGTCCAACCCTACGAGCAGTACTTC. Amino acids: CASSPPVQPYEQYF.

This chain connects TRBV4-1 to TRBJ1-2, with 7 bases that match TRBD1. The germline gives CDR1 MGHRA, CDR2 YSYEKL. CDR3 length: 15 residues. The trim removed 5 bases at V and 1 base at J, leaving 7 bases unmatched. The CDR3 DNA sequence: TGCGCCAGCAGCTTCCAACAGGGGATTAACTATGGCTACACCTTC. This gives the protein CASSFQQGINYGYTF.

This rearrangement joins TRBV7-2 to TRBJ2-7, with D perhaps matching TRBD1 (6 bases). Germline CDR1 reads SGHTA; CDR2 reads FQGNSA. This CDR3 is built from 14 residues. Trimming cost V 5 bases and J 6 bases, with 17 bases left between them. The CDR3 DNA sequence: TGTGCCAGCAGCCCTTTTCCAGGGGTAGCCGAGCAGTACTTC. Translated: CASSPFPGVAEQYF.

The V and J genes are TRBV5-5 and TRBJ1-4; tentatively, D is TRBD1 (5 bases). Germline V lookup: CDR1 SGHKS, CDR2 YYEKEE (reference sequence). This CDR3 contains 15 residues. The V gene lost 0 bases and the J gene lost 4 bases, with 10 bases spanning the gap. The CDR3 loop is CASSLGGAINEKLFF. CDR3 nucleotide sequence: TGTGCCAGCAGCTTGGGTGGGGCGATTAATGAAAAACTGTTTTTT.

The rearrangement joins TRBV6-6 to TRBJ2-7; possible D gene TRBD2, 6 bases. CDR1 is MNHNY, CDR2 SVGAGI, per germline (reference sequence). CDR3 length: 16 residues. Trimming removed 4 bases from V and 3 bases from J, with 19 bases in between. In DNA form, the CDR3 reads TGTGCCAGCAGTTCGACCCGGGACTCACAACGCTACGAGCAGTACTTC. Protein product: CASSSTRDSQRYEQYF.

The sample holds one count of this clone. J is TRBJ2-1 and V is TRBV18; D possibly corresponds to TRBD1 (5 bases). Trimming took 0 bases from V and 6 from J, leaving 15 bases between them. The germline gives CDR1 KGHSH, CDR2 LQKENI. CDR3 size: 16 residues. CDR3 sequence (DNA): TGTGCCAGCTCACCACCGGGCCAGGGAATAATCAATGAGCAGTTCTTC. Its protein product is CASSPPGQGIINEQFF.

The gene calls are TRBV5-4 and TRBJ2-5; 16 bases are a match to TRBD2. The CDR3 spans 16 residues. Per the germline V gene, CDR1 is SGHNT and CDR2 is YYREEE (reference sequence). Trimming at V came to 4 bases and at J to 7 bases, leaving 7 bases not matched to a gene. CDR3 amino acids: CASSPGTSGGATTQYF. The DNA of the CDR3 is TGTGCCAGCAGCCCCGGGACTAGCGGGGGGGCGACGACCCAGTACTTC.

The chain is built from TRBV20-1 and TRBJ1-2; weak D call: TRBD1 (5 bases). Germline V gene sequence: CDR1 DFQATT, CDR2 SNEGSKA (reference sequence). Trimming removed 7 bases at V and 5 bases at J, with 11 bases between. The CDR3 is 11 amino acids. CDR3 sequence reads: CSVDRLYGYTF. CDR3 bases: TGCAGTGTTGACAGACTATATGGCTACACCTTC.